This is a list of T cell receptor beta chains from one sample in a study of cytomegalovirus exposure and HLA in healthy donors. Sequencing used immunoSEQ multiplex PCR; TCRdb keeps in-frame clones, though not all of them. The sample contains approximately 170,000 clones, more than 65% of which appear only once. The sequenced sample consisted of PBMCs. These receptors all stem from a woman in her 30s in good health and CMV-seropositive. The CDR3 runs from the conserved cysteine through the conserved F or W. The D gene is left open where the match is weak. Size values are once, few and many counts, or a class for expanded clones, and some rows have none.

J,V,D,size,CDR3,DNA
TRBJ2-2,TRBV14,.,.,CASSQEFAHSAGELFF,TGTGCCAGCAGCCAAGAATTTGCCCATAGCGCCGGGGAGCTGTTTTTT
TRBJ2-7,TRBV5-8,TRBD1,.,CASSQAVDRVYEQYF,TGTGCCAGCAGCCAGGCTGTGGACAGGGTATACGAGCAGTACTTC
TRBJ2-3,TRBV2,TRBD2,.,CASTSSGRTDTQYF,TGTGCCAGCACCTCTAGCGGGCGCACAGATACGCAGTATTTT
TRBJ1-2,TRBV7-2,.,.,CASSLSGVEGYTF,TGTGCCAGCAGCTTATCCGGGGTAGAGGGCTACACCTTC
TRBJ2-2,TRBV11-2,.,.,CASSLVPFRGIPGELFF,TGTGCCAGCAGCTTAGTTCCCTTTCGGGGGATCCCCGGGGAGCTGTTTTTT
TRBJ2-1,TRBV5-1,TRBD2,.,CASSWTSASYNEQFF,TGCGCCAGCAGCTGGACTAGCGCAAGCTACAATGAGCAGTTCTTC
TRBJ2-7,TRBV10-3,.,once,CAISESGRYYEQYF,TGTGCCATCAGTGAGAGCGGGCGGTACTACGAGCAGTACTTC
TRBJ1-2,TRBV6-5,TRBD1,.,CASRLDRDGYTF,TGTGCCAGCAGACTAGACAGGGATGGCTACACCTTC
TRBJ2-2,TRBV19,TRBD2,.,CASSMTSGSVGELFF,TGTGCCAGTAGTATGACTAGCGGTTCCGTCGGGGAGCTGTTTTTT
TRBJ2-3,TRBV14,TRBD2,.,CASSRGLVSDTQYF,TGTGCCAGCAGCCGCGGACTAGTCTCAGATACGCAGTATTTT
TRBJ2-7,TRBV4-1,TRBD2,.,CASSQAGGSNEQYF,TGCGCCAGCAGCCAGGCGGGAGGGAGCAACGAGCAGTACTTC
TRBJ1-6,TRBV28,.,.,CASSFGLLNSPLHF,TGTGCCAGCAGTTTTGGGCTGTTGAATTCACCCCTCCACTTT
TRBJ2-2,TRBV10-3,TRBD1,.,CAISERDRNTGELFF,TGTGCCATCAGTGAGCGGGACAGGAACACCGGGGAGCTGTTTTTT
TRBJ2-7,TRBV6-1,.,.,CASSGTGTPKSSYEQYF,TGTGCCAGCAGTGGGACCGGGACACCCAAAAGCTCCTACGAGCAGTACTTC
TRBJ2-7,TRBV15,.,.,CATSIDRPPYEQYF,TGTGCCACCAGCATTGACAGGCCACCCTACGAGCAGTACTTC
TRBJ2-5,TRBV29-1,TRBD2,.,CSVEDIRGAGEETQYF,TGCAGCGTTGAAGATATAAGGGGAGCGGGGGAAGAGACCCAGTACTTC
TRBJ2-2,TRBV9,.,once,CASSRGGNTGELFF,TGTGCCAGCAGCAGGGGGGGAAACACCGGGGAGCTGTTTTTT
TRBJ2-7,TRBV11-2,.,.,CASSQTGSGYEQYF,TGTGCCAGCAGCCAGACCGGCTCGGGATACGAGCAGTACTTC
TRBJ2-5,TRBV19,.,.,CASSISRGESETQYF,TGTGCCAGTAGTATTAGTAGGGGCGAGAGCGAGACCCAGTACTTC
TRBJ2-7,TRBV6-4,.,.,CASSDLSGSLPREQYF,TGTGCCAGCAGTGATTTAAGTGGGAGTCTCCCCCGCGAGCAGTACTTC
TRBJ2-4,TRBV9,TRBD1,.,CASSPDGQGADIQYF,TGTGCCAGCAGCCCGGACGGACAGGGGGCGGACATTCAGTACTTC
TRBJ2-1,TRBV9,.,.,CASSVGGGNGNEQFF,TGTGCCAGCAGCGTAGGAGGCGGGAACGGCAATGAGCAGTTCTTC
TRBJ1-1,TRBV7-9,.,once,CASKLLDGGAFF,TGTGCCAGCAAGCTGCTGGATGGGGGGGCTTTCTTT
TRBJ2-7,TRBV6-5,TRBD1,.,CASSRPGQGYEQYF,TGTGCCAGCAGCCGACCGGGACAGGGATACGAGCAGTACTTC
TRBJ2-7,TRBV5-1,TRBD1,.,CASSRDRGVDEQYF,TGCGCCAGCAGCCGGGACAGGGGAGTTGACGAGCAGTACTTC
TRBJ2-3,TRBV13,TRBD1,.,CASSPGQGAFSGDTQYF,TGTGCCAGCAGCCCGGGACAGGGCGCTTTTTCGGGAGATACGCAGTATTTT
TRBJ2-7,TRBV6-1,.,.,CASSVGQHSPYEQYF,TGTGCCAGCAGTGTTGGACAGCATAGCCCCTACGAGCAGTACTTC
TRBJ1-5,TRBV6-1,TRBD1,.,CAGSADRDRSNQPQHF,TGTGCCGGCAGTGCCGACCGGGACAGGAGCAATCAGCCCCAGCATTTT
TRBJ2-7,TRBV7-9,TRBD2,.,CASKGTSSYEQYF,TGTGCCAGCAAGGGGACTAGCTCCTACGAGCAGTACTTC
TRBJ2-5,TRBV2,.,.,CAILSLAHQETQYF,TGTGCCATCCTAAGTCTAGCGCACCAAGAGACCCAGTACTTC
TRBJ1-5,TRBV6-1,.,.,CASRAGQPQHF,TGTGCCAGCAGGGCGGGGCAGCCCCAGCATTTT
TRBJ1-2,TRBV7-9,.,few,CASSLGSDGYTF,TGTGCCAGCAGTCTTGGGAGTGATGGCTACACCTTC
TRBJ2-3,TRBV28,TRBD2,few,CASSLYPRGAGAVDTQYF,TGTGCCAGCAGTTTATATCCCCGTGGGGCGGGAGCGGTAGATACGCAGTATTTT
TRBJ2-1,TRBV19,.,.,CASSPLAPYNEQFF,TGTGCCAGTAGCCCACTAGCCCCCTACAATGAGCAGTTCTTC
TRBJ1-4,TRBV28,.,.,CASSLWGAGEKLFF,TGTGCCAGCAGTTTATGGGGGGCTGGTGAAAAACTGTTTTTT
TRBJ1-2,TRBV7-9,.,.,CASSVGGGYTF,TGTGCCAGCAGCGTGGGGGGTGGCTACACCTTC
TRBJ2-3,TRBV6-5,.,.,CASAVADTQYF,TGTGCCAGCGCAGTAGCGGATACGCAGTATTTT
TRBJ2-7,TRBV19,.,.,CASSTSSQGAYEQYF,TGTGCCAGTAGTACCTCCAGCCAGGGCGCCTACGAGCAGTACTTC
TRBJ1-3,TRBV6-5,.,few,CASSYEGGAAGNTIYF,TGTGCCAGCAGTTACGAGGGAGGGGCGGCTGGAAACACCATATATTTT
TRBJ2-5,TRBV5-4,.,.,CASSLGRFQETQYF,TGTGCCAGCAGCTTGGGGAGGTTCCAAGAGACCCAGTACTTC
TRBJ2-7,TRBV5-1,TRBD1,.,CASSPAWTGDSYEQYF,TGCGCCAGCAGCCCAGCGTGGACAGGAGATTCCTACGAGCAGTACTTC
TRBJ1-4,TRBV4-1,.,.,CASSQDRRDFEKLFF,TGCGCCAGCAGCCAAGATCGCAGGGATTTTGAAAAACTGTTTTTT
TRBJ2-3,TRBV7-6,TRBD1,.,CASRQGQESTDTQYF,TGTGCCAGCAGACAGGGACAGGAGAGCACAGATACGCAGTATTTT
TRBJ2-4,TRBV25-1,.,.,CASRAPMGAGNIQYF,TGTGCCAGCAGGGCCCCCATGGGGGCGGGAAACATTCAGTACTTC
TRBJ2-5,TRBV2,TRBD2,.,CASRSGGIETQYF,TGTGCCAGCCGGTCGGGGGGAATCGAGACCCAGTACTTC
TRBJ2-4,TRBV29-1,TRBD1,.,CSVEGGQGAYIQYF,TGCAGCGTTGAAGGGGGGCAGGGGGCGTACATTCAGTACTTC
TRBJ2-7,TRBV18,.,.,CASSPPAGTLSSEQYF,TGTGCCAGCTCACCACCAGCAGGGACTCTTAGCTCCGAGCAGTACTTC
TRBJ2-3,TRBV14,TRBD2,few,CASSQVIAGGTDTQYF,TGTGCCAGCAGCCAAGTAATAGCGGGAGGGACAGATACGCAGTATTTT
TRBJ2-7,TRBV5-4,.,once,CASSFGGKRVEQYF,TGTGCCAGCAGCTTCGGCGGGAAACGGGTCGAGCAGTACTTC
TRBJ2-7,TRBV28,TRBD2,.,CASSSTSGRANEQYF,TGTGCCAGCAGCTCTACTAGCGGGAGGGCCAACGAGCAGTACTTC
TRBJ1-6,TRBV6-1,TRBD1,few,CASSTGGEALHF,TGTGCCAGCAGTACAGGGGGCGAAGCCCTCCACTTT
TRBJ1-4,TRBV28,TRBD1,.,CASSLNRGGTNEKLFF,TGTGCCAGCAGTTTAAACAGGGGGGGGACTAATGAAAAACTGTTTTTT
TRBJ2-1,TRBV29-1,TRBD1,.,CSVAGGNEQFF,TGCAGCGTTGCAGGGGGCAATGAGCAGTTCTTC
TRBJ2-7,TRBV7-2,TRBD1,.,CASSLRDRGPEQYF,TGTGCCAGCAGCTTAAGGGACAGGGGTCCCGAGCAGTACTTC
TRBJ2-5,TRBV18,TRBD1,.,CASSPRQGARETQYF,TGTGCCAGCTCACCGAGACAGGGGGCTAGAGAGACCCAGTACTTC
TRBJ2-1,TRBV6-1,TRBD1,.,CASSARQGANEQFF,TGTGCCAGCAGTGCAAGACAGGGAGCGAATGAGCAGTTCTTC
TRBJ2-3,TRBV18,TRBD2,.,CASSLLAGGTDTQYF,TGTGCCAGCTCACTGCTAGCGGGAGGCACAGATACGCAGTATTTT
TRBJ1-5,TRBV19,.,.,CASSIQGPTPQHF,TGTGCCAGTAGTATTCAGGGCCCCACGCCCCAGCATTTT
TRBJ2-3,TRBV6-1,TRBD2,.,CASSEFRLAASTDTQYF,TGTGCCAGCAGTGAATTCCGGCTAGCGGCTAGCACAGATACGCAGTATTTT
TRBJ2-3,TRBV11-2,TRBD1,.,CASSDILTGVPDTQYF,TGTGCCAGCAGCGATATTCTGACAGGGGTCCCAGATACGCAGTATTTT